This T cell receptor beta chain was sequenced in a study of identical twins. Germline loops: CDR1 MNHEY, CDR2 SVGAGI. The CDR3 has 14 amino acids. V was pared by 6 bases and J by 3 bases, with 15 bases between. TCRdb reprocessed the 5' RACE reads via MiXCR and lists one record per CDR3 protein. Found here are fewer than 900,000 distinct CDR3 sequences, around 20% of them singletons; the top ten hold about 4.5%. General study results and limits: Within cord blood, abundant beta clonotypes carried fewer insertions, but memory repertoires showed no such trend.

This clonotype has a handful of counts. Its antigen is still unknown. The same sample was also used in a study of T cells expressing NK-cell markers.

The sequence derives from a woman aged 18-29 years in good health. The V gene is TRBV6-5, the J gene TRBJ2-7; perhaps TRBD2 as D (5 bases). Material for sequencing was PBMCs. The DNA for the CDR3 is TGTGCCAGCAGGTACGGGGTAGGAGTCTACGAGCAGTACTTC. Translating it yields CASRYGVGVYEQYF.